A single sample is the source of the 2 T cell receptor beta chains below, sequenced in a study of blood T cell repertoires in COVID-19. TCRdb's copy holds only in-frame clones and misses some; the assay was immunoSEQ multiplex PCR. The top ten hold about 9.3% of the sample, which has fewer than 250,000 clones, approximately 85% seen once. Sequenced: PBMCs or T cells enriched from blood (not recorded which). The receptors come from a woman aged 45-65 years with acute COVID-19.

The rearrangement joins TRBV5-1 to TRBJ2-7; TRBD2 might be the D (6 bases). The CDR3 sequence is 16 residues long. V was cut by 4 bases and J by 0 bases, with 17 bases left in between. The germline V gene encodes CDR1 SGHRS and CDR2 YFSETQ. CDR3 nucleotides: TGCGCCAGCAGCCCTGGGGCCAGGACTAACTCCTACGAGCAGTACTTC. This encodes CASSPGARTNSYEQYF.

With respect to this clone: The junction does not match germline at one end; this may be a read error. J is TRBJ2-7 and V is TRBV4-1; the D gene is possibly TRBD1 (5 bases). Germline V gene data show CDR1 as MGHRA and CDR2 as YSYEKL. The CDR3 contains 15 residues. In DNA, the CDR3 is TGCACCAGCAGCCTCCTTTCCAGGGTCCCCTACGAGCAGTACTTC. Amino acids: CTSSLLSRVPYEQYF.